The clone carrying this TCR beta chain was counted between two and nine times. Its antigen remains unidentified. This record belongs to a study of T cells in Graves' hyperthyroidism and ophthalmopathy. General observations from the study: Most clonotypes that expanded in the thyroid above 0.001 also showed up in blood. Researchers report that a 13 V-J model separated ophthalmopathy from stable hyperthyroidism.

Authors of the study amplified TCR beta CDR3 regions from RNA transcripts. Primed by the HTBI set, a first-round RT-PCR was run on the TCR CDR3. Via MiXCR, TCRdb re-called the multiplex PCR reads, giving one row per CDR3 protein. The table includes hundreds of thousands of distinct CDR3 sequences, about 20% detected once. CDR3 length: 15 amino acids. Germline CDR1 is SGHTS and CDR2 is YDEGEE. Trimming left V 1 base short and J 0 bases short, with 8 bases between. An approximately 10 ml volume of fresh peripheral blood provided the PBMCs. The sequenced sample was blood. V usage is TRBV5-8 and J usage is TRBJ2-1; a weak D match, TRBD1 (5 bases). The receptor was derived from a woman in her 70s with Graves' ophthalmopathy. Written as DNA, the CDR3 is TGTGCCAGCAGCTTGTTTAGGGGCTCCTACAATGAGCAGTTCTTC. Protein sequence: CASSLFRGSYNEQFF.